These 12 T cell receptor beta chains came from one sample sequenced in a study of metastatic and nonmetastatic thyroid tumors. There were no patients who had received any treatment before thyroid surgery. With MiXCR, TCRdb called clones anew from the PCR reads. The sample yields some 28,000 clones, 20% to 25% seen once. Input material: blood. Source of these receptors: a female donor with papillary thyroid cancer or a benign thyroid nodule (not recorded which). Some clones in this sample may be carry-over from other donors' samples.

A few counts support this clone. The J gene is TRBJ2-3, the V gene TRBV24-1; no clear D gene. The V and J ends lost 9 bases and 5 bases respectively, with 11 bases between them. CDR1 is KGHDR and CDR2 is SFDVKD in the germline V gene. The CDR3 sequence is 12 residues long. CDR3 nucleotide sequence: TGTGCCACCTCTCAGGTTGGAGATACGCAGTATTTT. It encodes CATSQVGDTQYF.

This clone appeared a few times. The chain combines TRBV12-3 or TRBV12-4 with TRBJ2-5; 13 nucleotides align to TRBD2. V lost 5 bases and J lost 2; bases outside the gene matches: 8. This CDR3 region has 17 residues. The CDR3 sequence: CASSPGLAGWVQETQYF. The CDR3 DNA follows: TGTGCCAGCAGTCCGGGACTAGCGGGGTGGGTTCAAGAGACCCAGTACTTC.

The gene calls are TRBV24-1 and TRBJ2-2, with 10 bases lining up with TRBD1. The CDR3 sequence is 16 residues long. CDR1 and CDR2 (germline): KGHDR, SFDVKD. Germline trimming cut 0 bases from V and 7 bases from J; bases unmatched to any gene: 4. CDR3 sequence reads: CATSDLGQGESGELFF. Here the CDR3 DNA reads TGTGCCACCAGTGATTTGGGACAGGGGGAGAGCGGGGAGCTGTTTTTT.

The V gene is TRBV11-2, the J gene TRBJ2-2; 9 positions agree with TRBD2. Germline-derived CDR1 and CDR2 are SGHAT and FQNNGV. The CDR3 runs to 19 residues. V shed 0 bases and J 3 bases; nucleotides not matched to a gene: 11. CDR3 residues: CASSLDPSGKGSDTGELFF. CDR3 sequence (DNA): TGTGCCAGCAGCTTAGACCCTAGCGGGAAGGGGTCGGACACCGGGGAGCTGTTTTTT.

The chain has TRBV20-1 and TRBJ2-2, with no clear D. This CDR3 has 15 residues. Germline V CDR1 and CDR2: DFQATT, SNEGSKA (reference sequence). V gave up 3 bases and J gave up 1 base, with 12 bases separating them. In DNA, the CDR3 is TGCAGTGCTAGGACCCGCCGGTTGAACACCGGGGAGCTGTTTTTT. Translating gives CSARTRRLNTGELFF.

V gene TRBV9 combines with J gene TRBJ1-3, with 7 bases identical to TRBD1. This CDR3 has 16 residues. Germline-derived CDR1 and CDR2 are SGDLS and YYNGEE. The V and J ends lost 0 bases and 4 bases, in that order; junction bases with no gene match: 7. The CDR3 region is CASSVAGGSGGNTIYF. The CDR3 DNA reads as TGTGCCAGCAGCGTAGCAGGGGGATCGGGAGGAAACACCATATATTTT.

The sample holds many counts of this clone. The chain combines TRBV3-1 with TRBJ1-3; D gene unclear. CDR1 and CDR2 from the germline V gene are LGHDT and YNNKEL (reference sequence). This CDR3 contains 14 residues. V lost 4 bases and J 0 bases, leaving 7 bases between the germline ends. CDR3 region: CASSLQTSGNTIYF. CDR3 nucleotide sequence: TGTGCCAGCAGCCTCCAGACCTCTGGAAACACCATATATTTT.

By sample share, this clone is medium-sized. The chain combines TRBV15 with TRBJ2-7; no definite D call. The CDR3 has 14 amino acids. The ends were cut back, 0 bases at V and 2 bases at J, with 8 bases in the middle. Germline V gives CDR1 LNHNV, CDR2 YYDKDF (reference sequence). CDR3 loop: CATSRDYTAYEQYF. CDR3 sequence (DNA): TGTGCCACCAGCAGAGATTATACAGCCTACGAGCAGTACTTC.

The V and J genes are TRBV7-3 and TRBJ2-1; D is unresolved. The CDR3 loop spans 17 amino acids. V shed 2 bases and J shed 3 bases, with 17 bases lying between them. The germline CDR1 and CDR2 sequences are SGHTA and FQGTGA. DNA of the CDR3: TGTGCCAGCAGCTTAGGTCTTTTTTATCCCCTCTACAATGAGCAGTTCTTC. It yields the protein CASSLGLFYPLYNEQFF.

This clone was seen a handful of times. The rearrangement joins TRBV19 to TRBJ1-1; 10 bases match TRBD1. The CDR3 has 15 amino acids. The ends lost 7 bases at V and 4 bases at J; junction bases unmatched: 9. Germline CDR1 is LNHDA and CDR2 is SQIVND (reference sequence). CDR3 region: CASTLYRQGATEAFF. In DNA, the CDR3 is TGTGCCAGTACCCTTTACAGACAGGGGGCCACTGAAGCTTTCTTT.

The rearrangement joins TRBV11-2 to TRBJ1-2, with D possibly matching TRBD1 (5 bases). V was trimmed by 5 bases and J by 11 bases, leaving 15 bases between them. The CDR3 extends over 12 amino acids. CDR1 is SGHAT, CDR2 FQNNGV, per germline. The CDR3 is CASSRDRSRYTF. CDR3 sequence (DNA): TGTGCCAGCAGCCGGGACCGATCGAGATACACCTTC.

This clone was observed a few times. The rearrangement links TRBV28 to TRBJ2-7; D is unclear. The CDR3 contains 15 residues. Trimming cost V 1 base and J 2 bases, with 12 bases left between them. CDR1 is MDHEN and CDR2 is SYDVKM in the germline V gene. The CDR3 is CASSLSPGPPYEQYF. In DNA form, the CDR3 reads TGTGCCAGCAGTTTATCCCCAGGTCCCCCCTACGAGCAGTACTTC.